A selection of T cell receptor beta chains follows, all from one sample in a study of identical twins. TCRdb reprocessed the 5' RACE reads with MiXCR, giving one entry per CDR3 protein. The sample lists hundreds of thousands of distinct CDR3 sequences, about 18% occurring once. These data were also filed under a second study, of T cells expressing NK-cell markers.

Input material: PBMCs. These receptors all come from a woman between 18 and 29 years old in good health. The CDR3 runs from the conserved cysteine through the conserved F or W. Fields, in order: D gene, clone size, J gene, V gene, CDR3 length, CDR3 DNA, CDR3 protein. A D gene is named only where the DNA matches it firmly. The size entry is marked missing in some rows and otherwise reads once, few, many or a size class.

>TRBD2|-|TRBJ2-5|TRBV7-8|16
TGTGCCAGCAGCGTTACCGGGACTAGCGGGAAGGGGACCCAGTACTTC
CASSVTGTSGKGTQYF
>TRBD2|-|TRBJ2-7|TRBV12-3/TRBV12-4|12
TGTGCCAGCAGTGGGGGACTAGCGGCGCGGTACTTC
CASSGGLAARYF
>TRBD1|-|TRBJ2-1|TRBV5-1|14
TGCGCCAGCAGCGCCGGACAGGGTTTCCATGAGCAGTTCTTC
CASSAGQGFHEQFF
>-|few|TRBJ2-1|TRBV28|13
TGTGCCAGCAACCCGGGCGACGACAATGAGCAGTTCTTC
CASNPGDDNEQFF
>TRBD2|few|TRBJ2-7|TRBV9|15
TGTGCCAGCAGCGTAGGGCTAGCGGGAGGTGGTGAGCAGTACTTC
CASSVGLAGGGEQYF
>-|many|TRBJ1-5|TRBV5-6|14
TGTGCCAGCAGCTTGCGCGAAGCTAATCAGCCCCAGCATTTT
CASSLREANQPQHF
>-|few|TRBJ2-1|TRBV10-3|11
TGTGCCATCAGTGCCGGGGCAAAGCAGTTCTTC
CAISAGAKQFF
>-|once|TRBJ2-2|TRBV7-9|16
TGTGCCAGCAGTTCAACCCCGGGACCAAGCGCCGGGGAGCTGTTTTTT
CASSSTPGPSAGELFF
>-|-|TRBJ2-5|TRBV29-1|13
TGCAGCGTTGGGGGTAGGGTCCAAGAGACCCAGTACTTC
CSVGGRVQETQYF
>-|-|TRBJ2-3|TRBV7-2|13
TGTGCCAGCAGCTTAGCGGTGGTAGATACGCAGTATTTT
CASSLAVVDTQYF
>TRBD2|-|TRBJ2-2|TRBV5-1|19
TGCGCCAGCAGCTTGAAGCCTAGCGGGGGGCCCCCGAACACCGGGGAGCTGTTTTTT
CASSLKPSGGPPNTGELFF
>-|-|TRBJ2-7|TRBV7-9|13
TGTGCCAGCAGCCGCCCCGCCGAGTACGAGCAGTACTTC
CASSRPAEYEQYF
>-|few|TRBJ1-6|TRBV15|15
TGTGCCACCAGCAGAGAGAGGGTCCTGGGATCACCCCTCCACTTT
CATSRERVLGSPLHF
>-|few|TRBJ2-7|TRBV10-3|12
TGTGCCATCAGGGGGGACCAAAGCGAGCAGTACTTC
CAIRGDQSEQYF
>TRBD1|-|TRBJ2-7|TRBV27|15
TGTGCCAGCAGTTTATGGACAGGGGACTTCTTCGAGCAGTACTTC
CASSLWTGDFFEQYF
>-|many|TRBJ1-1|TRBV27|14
TGTGCCAGCAGTCGAACAGGGCCGAACACTGAAGCTTTCTTT
CASSRTGPNTEAFF
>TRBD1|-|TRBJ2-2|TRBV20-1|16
TGCAGTGCTAGTAACCGGGGACAGGGGCACACCGGGGAGCTGTTTTTT
CSASNRGQGHTGELFF
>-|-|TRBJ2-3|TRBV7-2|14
TGTGCCAGCAAAAGGGGGGCGGGGACAGATACGCAGTATTTT
CASKRGAGTDTQYF
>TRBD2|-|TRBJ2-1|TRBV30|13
TGTGCCTGGTCTAGCGGGAGGCGTAATGAGCAGTTCTTC
CAWSSGRRNEQFF
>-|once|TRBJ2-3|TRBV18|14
TGTGCCAGCTCACCAATAAGGAGCTTAAATACGCAGTATTTT
CASSPIRSLNTQYF
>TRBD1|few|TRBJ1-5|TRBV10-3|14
TGTGCCATCAGTGTGACAGGGGGCGGTCAGCCCCAGCATTTT
CAISVTGGGQPQHF
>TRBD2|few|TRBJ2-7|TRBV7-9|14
TGTGCCAGCAGTCATAGCGGGAACTCCTACGAGCAGTACTTC
CASSHSGNSYEQYF
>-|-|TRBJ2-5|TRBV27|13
TGTGCCAGCAGTTTTTTCGGACAAGAGACCCAGTACTTC
CASSFFGQETQYF
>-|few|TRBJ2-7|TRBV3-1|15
TGTGCCAGCAGCCAAGTCGAGACATTGGGCTACGAGCAGTACTTC
CASSQVETLGYEQYF
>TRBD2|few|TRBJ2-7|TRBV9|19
TGTGCCAGCAGCGTAGCGGGACTAGCGGGACCCGGGCAAACTTACGAGCAGTACTTC
CASSVAGLAGPGQTYEQYF
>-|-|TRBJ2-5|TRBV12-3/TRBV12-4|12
TGTGCCAGCACCCGGTACCAAGAGACCCAGTACTTC
CASTRYQETQYF
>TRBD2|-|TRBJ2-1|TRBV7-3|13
TGTGCCAGCAGCCCTACCGGGGGGGCGGTTCAGTTCTTC
CASSPTGGAVQFF
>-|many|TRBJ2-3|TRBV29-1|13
TGCAGCGTTGAACAGGGAAGCACAGATACGCAGTATTTT
CSVEQGSTDTQYF
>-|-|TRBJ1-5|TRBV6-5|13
TGTGCCAGCAGTTACCGAGGTGGTATGGCCCAGCATTTT
CASSYRGGMAQHF
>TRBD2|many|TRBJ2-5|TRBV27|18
TGTGCCAGCAGTCGAGCAAGTAGCGGGGGGGCCCTATATGAGACCCAGTACTTC
CASSRASSGGALYETQYF
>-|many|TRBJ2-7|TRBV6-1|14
TGTGCCAGCAGGCGTATTCAGTTCTCCTACGAGCAGTACTTC
CASRRIQFSYEQYF
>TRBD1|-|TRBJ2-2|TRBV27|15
TGTGCCAGCAGTATCCGACAGGGGGCGGCCGGGGAGCTGTTTTTT
CASSIRQGAAGELFF
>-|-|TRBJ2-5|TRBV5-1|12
TGCGCCAGCAGCGCCCACCAAGAGACCCAGTACTTC
CASSAHQETQYF
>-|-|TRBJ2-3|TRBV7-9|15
TGTGCCAGCAGCTTACTAGCTGTCATTGACGATACGCAGTATTTT
CASSLLAVIDDTQYF
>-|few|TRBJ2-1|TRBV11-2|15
TGTGCCAGCAGCTTAGGCCAATACCCATACAATGAGCAGTTCTTC
CASSLGQYPYNEQFF
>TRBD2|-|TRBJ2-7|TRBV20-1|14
TGCAGTGCTAAGGTAGCGGGGGGGCGAAACGAGCAGTACTTC
CSAKVAGGRNEQYF
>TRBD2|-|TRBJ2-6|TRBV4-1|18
TGCGCCAGCAGCCCACTAGCGGGGGGGGTCTCTGGGGCCAACGTCCTGACTTTC
CASSPLAGGVSGANVLTF
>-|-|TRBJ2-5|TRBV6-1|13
TGTGCCAGCAGTCCCAACACCGAAGAGACCCAGTACTTC
CASSPNTEETQYF
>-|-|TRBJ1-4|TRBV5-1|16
TGCGCCAGCAGTACTGGCACCTCTGCAACTAATGAAAAACTGTTTTTT
CASSTGTSATNEKLFF
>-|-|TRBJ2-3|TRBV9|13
TGTGCCAGCAGCGCCTCCCCGGGACACCCGCAGTATTTT
CASSASPGHPQYF
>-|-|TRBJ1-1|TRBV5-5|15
TGTGCCAGCAGCTTGTTACCGACAGGAAACACTGAAGCTTTCTTT
CASSLLPTGNTEAFF
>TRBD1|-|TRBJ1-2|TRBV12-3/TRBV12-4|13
TGTGCCAGCAGTCAGGGACAGAACTATGGCTACACCTTC
CASSQGQNYGYTF
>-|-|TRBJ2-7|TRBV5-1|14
TGCGCCAGCAGCAACAGGTTGGAGGCCTACGAGCAGTACTTC
CASSNRLEAYEQYF
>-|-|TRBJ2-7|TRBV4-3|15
TGCGCCAGCAGCCAAGACTTCAGCGGATTCTACGAGCAGTACTTC
CASSQDFSGFYEQYF
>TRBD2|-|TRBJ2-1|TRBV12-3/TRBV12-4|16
TGTGCCAGCAGTTTGGGGTTAAGCGGGAGTTTGAATGAGCAGTTCTTC
CASSLGLSGSLNEQFF
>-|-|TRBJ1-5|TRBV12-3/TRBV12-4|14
TGTGCCAGCAGCCGCAGCTCGGGGGTCCAGCCCCAGCATTTT
CASSRSSGVQPQHF
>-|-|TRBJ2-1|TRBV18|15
TGTGCCAGCTCAGGCGGAGAAAAGGGGCGCAATGAGCAGTTCTTC
CASSGGEKGRNEQFF
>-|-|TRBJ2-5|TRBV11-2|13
TGTGCCAGCAGCGGGGGGGCCTTGGAGACCCAGTACTTC
CASSGGALETQYF
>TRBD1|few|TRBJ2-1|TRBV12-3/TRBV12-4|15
TGTGCCAGCAGTTTCCAAGGGACAGCGTACAATGAGCAGTTCTTC
CASSFQGTAYNEQFF
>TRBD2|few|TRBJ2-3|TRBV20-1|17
TGCAGTGCTAGAGGGGGACTAGCGGCCTCGGGGTTACATACGCAGTATTTT
CSARGGLAASGLHTQYF
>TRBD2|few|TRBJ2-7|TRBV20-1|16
TGCAGTGCTAGGGTTAGCGGGGGGGCCCGGCGAAACGAGCAGTACTTC
CSARVSGGARRNEQYF
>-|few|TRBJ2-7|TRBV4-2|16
TGTGCCAGCAGCCAAGATTTGGGCGGCCTTACCTACGAGCAGTACTTC
CASSQDLGGLTYEQYF
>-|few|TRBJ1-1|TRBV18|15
TGTGCCAGCTCACCCTCACAGGATCCTGGGGTTGAAGCTTTCTTT
CASSPSQDPGVEAFF
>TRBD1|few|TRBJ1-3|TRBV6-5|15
TGTGCCAGCAGTTACTCAAACAGGGGTGGAAACACCATATATTTT
CASSYSNRGGNTIYF
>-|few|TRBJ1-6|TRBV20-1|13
TGCAGTGCTTCCCGGGACACCAATTCACCCCTCCACTTT
CSASRDTNSPLHF
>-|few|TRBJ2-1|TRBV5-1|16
TGCGCCAGCAGTTTTGAGGGCCTAGCAGGTTTCAATGAGCAGTTCTTC
CASSFEGLAGFNEQFF
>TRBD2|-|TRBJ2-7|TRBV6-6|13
TGTGCCAGCCGCGGGAGGGCCAGGTACGAGCAGTACTTC
CASRGRARYEQYF
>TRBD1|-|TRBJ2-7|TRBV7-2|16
TGTGCCAGCAGGGCCAGGACAGGGATTCGTGGCGACGAGCAGTACTTC
CASRARTGIRGDEQYF
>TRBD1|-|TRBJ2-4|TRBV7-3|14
TGTGCCAGCAGCACGGGGACAGGCCGTAACATTCAGTACTTC
CASSTGTGRNIQYF